The 16 T cell receptor beta chains reported below all come from one sample, sequenced in a study of T cell responses to AZD1222 COVID-19 vaccine. Some clones are missing from TCRdb's copy, which holds only in-frame ones; the method was immunoSEQ multiplex PCR. There are some 190,000 clones in the sample; around 88% occur only once, and around 7.9% lies in the top ten. This material consisted of peripheral blood, taken on day 0 of AZD1222 vaccination. These receptors all come from an adult in good health.

The V and J genes are TRBV6-5 and TRBJ1-6; tentative D call: TRBD1 (5 bases). CDR1 and CDR2 (germline): MNHEY, SVGAGI. The CDR3 has 12 residues. The V gene lost 10 bases and the J gene lost 9 bases, with 13 bases spanning the gap. The CDR3 spells CATQGSGSPLHF. The CDR3 coding sequence is TGTGCCACCCAGGGAAGTGGTTCACCCCTCCACTTT.

For the CDR3, the DNA is TGTGCCAGCAGCTTGGGGCAGGGAGGGTGGAATGAGCAGTTCTTC. Its protein product is CASSLGQGGWNEQFF. This chain connects TRBV5-4 to TRBJ2-1; 7 bases align to TRBD2. V lost 0 bases, J lost 7 bases, and 7 bases stayed unmatched. This CDR3 spans 15 amino acids. The germline gives CDR1 SGHNT, CDR2 YYREEE (reference sequence).

The V and J genes are TRBV2 and TRBJ1-4; 9 bases fit TRBD1. In germline, CDR1 is SNHLY, CDR2 FYNNEI. The CDR3 extends over 15 amino acids. J lost 8 bases, V lost 2 bases, and 6 bases had no gene match. CDR3 loop: CASSEPDRGREKLFF. In DNA form, the CDR3 reads TGTGCCAGCAGTGAACCGGACAGGGGAAGAGAAAAACTGTTTTTT. Using reference TRBV2 and TRBJ1-4 for the parts outside the CDR3, the full variable domain is EPEVTQTPSHQVTQMGQEVILRCVPISNHLYFYWYRQILGQKVEFLVSFYNNEISEKSEIFDDQFSVERPDGSNFTLKIRSTKLEDSAMYFCASSEPDRGREKLFFGSGTQLSVL.

This clone occurred once. This sequence joins TRBV5-8 and TRBJ2-7; the match to TRBD2 covers 10 bases. Germline assignment: CDR1 SGHTS and CDR2 YDEGEE. Losses at the gene ends were 5 bases for V and 2 bases for J; bases not matched to a gene: 4. This CDR3 spans 14 amino acids. The chain's CDR3 is CASRKAGGPYEQYF. As DNA, the CDR3 is TGTGCCAGCAGAAAAGCGGGGGGGCCCTACGAGCAGTACTTC.

This chain links TRBV27 with TRBJ2-7; 8 positions agree with TRBD2. Germline-derived CDR1 and CDR2 are MNHEY and SMNVEV (reference sequence). The CDR3 has 14 residues. The ends lost 7 bases at V and 4 bases at J; junction bases unmatched: 9. CDR3 residues: CASTSPGGPYEQYF. In DNA form, the CDR3 reads TGTGCCAGCACCTCGCCGGGGGGGCCTTACGAGCAGTACTTC.

V and J are TRBV27 and TRBJ1-5; no clear D gene. The V and J ends lost 6 bases and 4 bases respectively, with 10 bases between them. Germline values: CDR1 MNHEY, CDR2 SMNVEV (reference sequence). The CDR3 has 13 residues. The CDR3 region is CASRIGVNQPQHF. CDR3 DNA sequence: TGTGCCAGCAGGATTGGTGTTAATCAGCCCCAGCATTTT.

The chain couples TRBV6-5 to TRBJ2-7; no definite D call. The CDR3 runs 15 residues. V lost 1 base and J 0 bases, leaving 10 bases between the germline ends. Germline V gene lookup returns CDR1 MNHEY and CDR2 SVGAGI. The CDR3 coding sequence is TGTGCCAGCAGTTACTATTCCGACCGCTCCTACGAGCAGTACTTC. Amino acid sequence: CASSYYSDRSYEQYF.

V is TRBV27 and J is TRBJ1-1; D ambiguous. Trimming removed 3 bases at V and 0 bases at J, with 5 bases between. The V gene's germline CDR1 is MNHEY and CDR2 SMNVEV (reference sequence). The CDR3 loop spans 13 amino acids. CDR3 region: CASSFALNTEAFF. The DNA of the CDR3 is TGTGCCAGCAGTTTCGCTCTGAACACTGAAGCTTTCTTT.

V usage is TRBV5-4 and J usage is TRBJ1-2, with D unresolved. The ends were cut back, 0 bases at V and 8 bases at J, with 8 bases in the middle. The CDR3 runs to 12 residues. Germline V gene sequence: CDR1 SGHNT, CDR2 YYREEE (reference sequence). CDR3 region: CASSLDGVGYTF. The CDR3 nucleotides read TGTGCCAGCAGCTTGGATGGGGTCGGCTACACCTTC.

The chain couples TRBV20-1 to TRBJ2-2, with unresolved D. Trimming removed 3 bases at V and 7 bases at J, with 6 bases between. This CDR3 contains 11 residues. Per the germline V gene, CDR1 is DFQATT and CDR2 is SNEGSKA (reference sequence). The CDR3 here is CSASEFGELFF. Written as DNA, the CDR3 is TGCAGTGCTAGTGAGTTCGGGGAGCTGTTTTTT.

The chain couples TRBV30 to TRBJ2-3; D is unresolved. CDR1 and CDR2 from the germline V gene are GTSNPN and SVGIG (reference sequence). V was clipped by 2 bases and J by 6 bases, with 6 bases between them. The CDR3 extends over 11 amino acids. CDR3 sequence (DNA): TGTGCCTGGAGTCCTTCCGATACGCAGTATTTT. Translated: CAWSPSDTQYF.

This clone was found once. The V call is TRBV7-3, the J call TRBJ2-5; 8 bases agree with TRBD1. J lost 5 bases, V lost 0 bases, and 2 bases had no gene match. The CDR3 spans 14 residues. Germline values: CDR1 SGHTA, CDR2 FQGTGA. CDR3 DNA sequence: TGTGCCAGCAGCTTAACTGGACAGGGTGAGACCCAGTACTTC. Its protein is CASSLTGQGETQYF. Using reference TRBV7-3 and TRBJ2-5 for the parts outside the CDR3, the full variable domain is GAGVSQTPSNKVTEKGKYVELRCDPISGHTALYWYRQSLGQGPEFLIYFQGTGAADDSGLPNDRFFAVRPEGSVSTLKIQRTERGDSAVYLCASSLTGQGETQYFGPGTRLLVL.

V is TRBV5-6 and J is TRBJ2-7; the match to TRBD1 covers 9 bases. V gave up 0 bases and J gave up 4 bases; unmatched junction bases: 8. CDR1 and CDR2 from the germline V gene are SGHDT and YYEEEE. The CDR3 length is 16 residues. The CDR3, as DNA: TGTGCCAGCAGCTTGGCCGGGGACAGGGCGATATACGAGCAGTACTTC. Its protein product is CASSLAGDRAIYEQYF.

The chain has TRBV29-1 and TRBJ2-7, with D perhaps matching TRBD2 (5 bases). The CDR3 length is 13 residues. Germline V gene data show CDR1 as SQVTM and CDR2 as ANQGSEA. V dropped 2 bases and J dropped 1 base, with 9 bases sitting between them. The CDR3 region is CSVESGGSYEQYF. CDR3 nucleotides: TGCAGCGTTGAATCGGGCGGGTCCTACGAGCAGTACTTC.

This clone was detected a few times. The chain uses TRBV7-8 and TRBJ1-5; 7 nucleotides align to TRBD1. The germline CDR1 and CDR2 sequences are SGHVS and FQNEAQ. The CDR3 contains 12 residues. Unmatched junction bases numbered 1, after V lost 5 bases and J lost 6 bases. For the CDR3, the DNA is TGTGCCAGCAGCAGACAGGGTCAGCCCCAGCATTTT. Residues: CASSRQGQPQHF.

V is TRBV4-1 and J is TRBJ2-5; D is possibly TRBD2 (6 bases). The V end was cut by 1 base, the J end by 9 bases, with 15 bases between. Germline assignment: CDR1 MGHRA and CDR2 YSYEKL. The CDR3 runs to 14 residues. The CDR3 DNA reads as TGCGCCAGCAGCCAAGGCGGGGCAAGAGAAGCCCAGTACTTC. This codes for CASSQGGAREAQYF.